This record looks at one T cell receptor beta chain sequence and its context. Its antigen is not yet known. No quality values exist for individual bases; no much larger clone is one base distant. Measured from the cysteine to the phenylalanine, the CDR3 is 13 residues long. The sequence is cut down to CDR3 DNA, 39 bases in frame from base 1. Reading the germline V gene gives CDR1 SGHDT and CDR2 YYEEEE. Trimming leaves V shorter by 3 bases and J shorter by 7 bases, with the junction holding 1 base beyond the gene matches. These data originate in a study of shared clonotypes between healthy human individuals (dated by TCRdb to the early 2020s). Looking at the study overall: A couple of women and three men aged 18 to 49 years were included in the cohort. Leukapheresis yielded between about 0.85 and 10 billion PBMCs per donor. The study deeply sequenced blood TCR repertoires of five healthy adults to estimate repertoire size and the extent of clonotype sharing between individuals. Per donor, three plates each were used for CD4 naive and CD4 memory, two for CD8 naive, and one for CD8 memory. To increase sequencing depth and limit assay-specific biases, TCR repertoire library preparation and sequencing were carried out by different laboratories using diverse techniques.

CD8 naive samples consisted of CD45RO-negative cells that were positively selected for CCR7, yielding a CD45RA+CCR7+ population without TemRA cells. The donors were healthy, HIV-negative adults who had no recently reported acute infections or vaccinations. Only Caucasian adults living in Nashville, Tennessee, USA were represented among the donors. After blood collection by leukapheresis, PBMCs were isolated using Ficoll-Histopaque density gradient centrifugation and then cryopreserved in the vapor phase of liquid nitrogen. Analytical flow cytometry was used to check the purity and quantity of every magnetically sorted T cell population. Genomic DNA was isolated from every sorted fraction and measured by UV absorbance on a Nanodrop 2000c. Using the deep immunoSEQ assay, TCR CDR3 regions were amplified from genomic DNA by multiplex PCR. Extracted genomic DNA from each cell subset was distributed evenly across all wells of several immunoSEQ 96-well plates, and each plate was treated as a replicate. Each replicate PCR for sorted subsets received about 180 ng genomic DNA, equal to roughly 30,000 T cell genomes. The purified libraries were quantified using a Qubit 3.0 fluorometer, sized with a Bioanalyzer 2100, and then quantified again using the KAPA Library Quantification kit. Every immunoSEQ 96-well plate was sequenced on a separate single-read 150-cycle Illumina NextSeq 550 flow cell. Per the original workflow: Because only junctional sequences without quality scores were contained in the immunoSEQ output, filtering matching that applied to full-length reads could not be performed. Sequences were annotated with PyIR, a Python wrapper for IgBLAST v1.9, using IMGT germline references to assign V/J genes and CDR3. Reads were filtered out if the reads had weak V/J assignments (E-value above 1e-6), no CDR3, stop codons, out-of-frame junctions, or ambiguous translated residues. V3J clonotypes were defined as sequences sharing an identical inferred V gene, J gene, and CDR3 amino acid sequence. Percentage overlap between repertoires was computed as shared unique clonotypes divided by the size of the smaller repertoire. Three approaches were used to assess repertoire richness: RTK rarefaction, the Chao1 estimator, and Recon v2.1 estimates of unobserved clonotypes. For all TCRbeta clonotypes obtained by the gDNA method from four donors, generation probabilities were computed with OLGA. What TCRdb holds here is the immuneACCESS table cut down to in-frame rearrangements. Part of the clones is not present; checked against another copy, under half of the missing clones reflect an unresolved V gene, and the others are unexplained. The V and J calls and the clone size are those of that table, but D and trimming were determined from the DNA. This sample gives about 870,000 clones in total; around 93% of them show up just once. The top ten hold nearly 25% of the sample.

General study outcomes and caveats: Compared with non-shared clonotypes, the clonotypes found in all four sorted-subset donors had higher generation probabilities. Rarefaction of sorted-subset datasets indicated incomplete sequencing despite the large sequencing depth. Naive subsets generally had larger estimated clonotype richness than memory subsets. Pairwise subsampling led to the expectation that sequencing depth would affect the degree of clonotype sharing among donors. Sharing across a few donors was observed for roughly 5.4% of naive CD4, about 3.2% of naive CD8, over 2% of memory CD4, and roughly 0.4% of memory CD8 clonotypes. Sampling was limited to blood, and TCR repertoires in tissue likely differ from TCR repertoires in blood. Because the study included a small number of donors, the genetic and exposure-history diversity represented was limited.

The rearrangement combines TRBV5-6 with TRBJ2-1, and 10 bases in between align with TRBD1. The receptor comes from a man aged 25-45 years in good health. Sequencing used naive CD8+ T cells sorted from blood. The label giving this sample's cell subset or site can be read as: CD45RA+CCR7+. The nucleotide sequence is TGTGCCAGCAGCTCGGGACAGGGGAATGAGCAGTTCTTC. Translated, it reads CASSSGQGNEQFF.